Shown below are 20 T cell receptor beta chains from a single sample sequenced in a study of T cells in Graves' hyperthyroidism and ophthalmopathy. What was amplified from RNA transcripts were TCR beta CDR3 regions. RT-PCR in the first round (using the HTBI primer set) targeted the TCR CDR3. Via MiXCR, TCRdb re-called the multiplex PCR reads, giving one row per CDR3 protein. The sample lists about 510,000 distinct CDR3 sequences, around 13% occurring once. Sequencing used blood. These receptors originate from a woman between 35 and 50 years old with Graves' hyperthyroidism.

The chain combines TRBV6-1 with TRBJ1-1; D perhaps matches TRBD1 (5 bases). The germline gives CDR1 MNHNS, CDR2 SASEGT. The CDR3 is 14 residues long. V gave up 6 bases and J gave up 5 bases, with 16 bases separating them. The CDR3 coding sequence is TGTGCCAGCAGCTACGGGGCTTCGGGAACTGAAGCTTTCTTT. Translating gives CASSYGASGTEAFF.

This clonotype was counted ten times or more. This chain uses TRBV10-3 with TRBJ1-3, with D perhaps TRBD1 (6 bases). This CDR3 has 15 amino acids. The V end was cut by 7 bases, the J end by 0 bases, with 13 bases between. CDR1 and CDR2 (germline): ENHRY, SYGVKD. CDR3 loop: CAINQDSNSGNTIYF. CDR3 bases: TGTGCCATCAACCAGGACAGCAACTCTGGAAACACCATATATTTT.

Comment on this clonotype: Given the absence of the conserved phenylalanine or tryptophan at the CDR3 end, a read error is likely. The chain recombines TRBV27 with TRBJ2-7; D perhaps matches TRBD1 (6 bases). This CDR3 spans 15 amino acids. Deletions cut 6 bases from V and 0 bases from J, with 15 bases between. The germline V gene has CDR1 MNHEY and CDR2 SMNVEV (reference sequence). CDR3 sequence (DNA): TGTGCCAGCAGGACAGGAGGCGCAGGCTCCTACGAGCAGTACCTC. It specifies CASRTGGAGSYEQYL.

This clonotype was seen just once. The chain is built from TRBV7-6 and TRBJ1-5; unclear D gene. Germline CDR1 and CDR2: SGHVS and FNYEAQ. This CDR3 contains 14 residues. V was clipped by 5 bases and J by 7 bases, with 15 bases between them. The CDR3 spells CASSPHESAQPQHF. DNA for the CDR3: TGTGCCAGCAGCCCTCACGAAAGTGCCCAGCCCCAGCATTTT.

This sequence joins TRBV6-5 and TRBJ2-1; possibly TRBD1 for D (5 bases). The germline V gene has CDR1 MNHEY and CDR2 SVGAGI. The V gene lost 2 bases and the J gene lost 4 bases, with 9 bases spanning the gap. The length of the CDR3 is 14 residues. CDR3 in amino acids: CASSYAQGYNEQFF. The CDR3 nucleotides are TGTGCCAGCAGTTACGCTCAGGGATACAATGAGCAGTTCTTC.

This clonotype has at least ten counts. This chain joins TRBV2 and TRBJ2-7; D might be TRBD2 (5 bases). Trimming stripped 0 bases from V and 3 bases from J, with 9 bases between. This CDR3 is built from 14 residues. The germline CDR1 and CDR2 sequences are SNHLY and FYNNEI. CDR3 amino acids: CASSEAHRGYEQYF. Here the CDR3 DNA reads TGTGCCAGCAGTGAAGCGCATCGGGGCTACGAGCAGTACTTC.

The chain is built from TRBV9 and TRBJ2-1; TRBD2 agrees at 10 bases. The CDR3 totals 15 residues. V trimming: 1 base; J trimming: 8 bases; junction bases outside the gene matches: 6. Germline CDR1 SGDLS, CDR2 YYNGEE. CDR3 sequence (DNA): TGTGCCAGCAGCGTACTAGCGGGAGTTGACGATGAGCAGTTCTTC. Translating it yields CASSVLAGVDDEQFF.

A remark on this clonotype: This may be a read error, as it is one base from a much larger clone. The chain is built from TRBV28 and TRBJ2-3; D is unclear. V gave up 6 bases and J gave up 1 base, with 5 bases separating them. CDR1 and CDR2 from the germline V gene are MDHEN and SYDVKM. This CDR3 has 12 residues. The CDR3 DNA reads TGTGCCAGCAGAACAGGCACAGATACGCAGTATTTT. Translating it yields CASRTGTDTQYF. The complete variable domain, with remaining parts taken from reference TRBV28 and TRBJ2-3, reads DVKVTQSSRYLVKRTGEKVFLECVQDMDHENMFWYRQDPGLGLRLIYFSYDVKMKEKGDIPEGYSVSREKKERFSLILESASTNQTSMYLCASRTGTDTQYFGPGTRLTVL.

There are many counts of this clonotype. The chain uses TRBV7-2 and TRBJ2-3; unclear D gene. This CDR3 spans 14 amino acids. The V end lost 0 bases, the J end lost 6 bases, and 10 bases lay between the germline ends. Germline lookup yields CDR1 SGHTA and CDR2 FQGNSA. This CDR3 is CASSLAGPPDTQYF. The CDR3 nucleotides are TGTGCCAGCAGCTTAGCGGGCCCACCGGATACGCAGTATTTT.

In its sample, this clonotype was seen many times. The V call is TRBV7-2, the J call TRBJ2-5; 7 positions match TRBD2. The CDR3 is made up of 16 amino acids. The germline V gene has CDR1 SGHTA and CDR2 FQGNSA. With V trimmed by 5 bases and J by 5 bases, 14 bases remained unmatched. The CDR3 loop is CASSLQGSGAGETQYF. The DNA of the CDR3 is TGTGCCAGCAGCCTCCAGGGAAGTGGAGCGGGGGAGACCCAGTACTTC.

This clonotype has a handful of counts. CDR3 DNA sequence: TGCGCCAGCAGCCAAGTATTGGATGAAAAACTGTTTTTT. It translates to CASSQVLDEKLFF. V and J are TRBV4-1 and TRBJ1-4; D unresolved. Germline V gene sequence: CDR1 MGHRA, CDR2 YSYEKL. The CDR3 contains 13 residues. V dropped 1 base and J dropped 6 bases, with 6 bases sitting between them.

The chain employs TRBV27 and TRBJ2-5; 15 bases align to TRBD2. The CDR3 covers 18 residues. With V trimmed by 6 bases and J by 7 bases, 15 bases remained unmatched. The germline V gene encodes CDR1 MNHEY and CDR2 SMNVEV (reference sequence). CDR3 sequence (DNA): TGTGCCAGCAGCCTGCTCACCGGACTAGCGGGAGGGAAAGGGACCCAGTACTTC. Protein sequence: CASSLLTGLAGGKGTQYF.

The chain carries TRBV20-1 and TRBJ2-5; D remains ambiguous. Trimming took 1 base from V and 4 from J, leaving 10 bases between them. Germline V gene data show CDR1 as DFQATT and CDR2 as SNEGSKA (reference sequence). This CDR3 has 13 residues. CDR3 loop: CSARGLTIETQYF. The CDR3 coding sequence is TGCAGTGCTAGAGGTTTGACAATAGAGACCCAGTACTTC.

This clonotype appeared many times. V is TRBV2 and J is TRBJ2-5; D ambiguous. Germline V CDR1 and CDR2: SNHLY, FYNNEI. The CDR3 runs 13 residues. Trimming cost V 6 bases and J 3 bases, with 11 bases left between them. The CDR3 bases are TGTGCCAGCAGCGCCGTAGGAAAAGAGACCCAGTACTTC. It specifies CASSAVGKETQYF.

Ten or more counts support this clonotype. This sequence joins TRBV28 and TRBJ1-2, with TRBD1 as a possible D gene (6 bases). Trimming took off 6 bases at V and 3 bases at J, with 17 bases between the two ends. This CDR3 is built from 15 residues. Germline V gives CDR1 MDHEN, CDR2 SYDVKM. CDR3 sequence: CASRTGSTAYYGYTF. DNA for the CDR3: TGTGCCAGCAGGACAGGTTCGACGGCGTACTATGGCTACACCTTC.

This clonotype was observed many times. The chain couples TRBV7-9 to TRBJ1-1; D is possibly TRBD1 (5 bases). The CDR3 consists of 13 residues. Germline V gene data show CDR1 as SEHNR and CDR2 as FQNEAQ (reference sequence). The V end lost 5 bases, the J end lost 6 bases, and 13 bases lay between the germline ends. CDR3 DNA: TGTGCCAGCAGCACGACAGTTCTGCCTGAAGCTTTCTTT. Encoded protein: CASSTTVLPEAFF.

This clonotype has ten or more counts. V is TRBV12-3 or TRBV12-4 and J is TRBJ2-1; TRBD2 aligns across 9 bases. V was clipped by 6 bases and J by 0 bases; unmatched bases: 3. The CDR3 has 15 residues. CDR3 sequence (DNA): TGTGCCAGCAGGGGGACTAGCCCCTCCTACAATGAGCAGTTCTTC. This codes for CASRGTSPSYNEQFF.

The gene calls are TRBV11-3 and TRBJ1-4; D is undetermined. V was shortened by 5 bases and J by 1 base, with 8 bases between the two germline ends. Germline CDR1 and CDR2: SGHNT and YENEEA. The CDR3 consists of 14 residues. For the CDR3, the DNA is TGTGCCAGCAGCAAGGCCCTAACTAATGAAAAACTGTTTTTT. Protein: CASSKALTNEKLFF.

This clonotype showed up just a few times. The chain carries TRBV7-9 and TRBJ1-2; D gene ambiguous. The CDR3 spans 14 residues. Trimming removed 0 bases at V and 8 bases at J, with 13 bases between. Germline CDR1 is SEHNR and CDR2 is FQNEAQ (reference sequence). In DNA, the CDR3 is TGTGCCAGCAGCTTAGCATATGGGGTGGACGGCTACACCTTC. Translation gives CASSLAYGVDGYTF.

The chain has TRBV24-1 and TRBJ2-2; D might be TRBD1 (6 bases). Trimming removed 3 bases from V and 0 bases from J, with 16 bases in between. The CDR3 is 18 amino acids. From germline, CDR1 is KGHDR and CDR2 SFDVKD. DNA for the CDR3: TGTGCCACCAGTGATCCTCGGACAGAGGGCGCGAACACCGGGGAGCTGTTTTTT. Its protein product is CATSDPRTEGANTGELFF.